A single sample gave rise to the 20 T cell receptor beta chains below, sequenced in a study of shared clonotypes between healthy human individuals (dated by TCRdb to about 2020). CD8 naive samples consisted of CD45RO-negative cells that were positively selected for CCR7, yielding a CD45RA+CCR7+ population without TemRA cells. The library was generated by the immunoSEQ multiplex PCR assay. TCRdb retrieved this table from immuneACCESS and kept in-frame rearrangements only. Not all clones are present; in checked studies, unresolved V genes account for under half, and no reason is known for the remainder. Counted in this sample were about 2.1 million clones; about 92% of them appeared once. About 1.8% of the sample is taken by the ten largest. Specimen: naive CD8+ T cells from PBMCs. The cell subset or site label on this specimen signifies: CD45RA+CCR7+. The receptors derive from a man aged 18-30 years in good health. Some clones in this sample may be carry-over from other donors' samples.

The chain employs TRBV27 and TRBJ2-7; 7 bases agree with TRBD1. This CDR3 is built from 15 residues. The germline CDR1 and CDR2 sequences are MNHEY and SMNVEV (reference sequence). V dropped 9 bases and J dropped 3; count of bases not matched to a gene: 14. The CDR3: CARGQDNPCLYEQYF. The CDR3 nucleotides are TGTGCCAGAGGACAGGATAACCCCTGCCTCTACGAGCAGTACTTC.

This clone occurred a few times. The V and J genes are TRBV2 and TRBJ1-1, with no clear D. Germline assignment: CDR1 SNHLY and CDR2 FYNNEI. Trimming took 6 bases from V and 5 from J, leaving 10 bases between them. The CDR3 runs 12 residues. CDR3 sequence (DNA): TGTGCCAGCAGACCCTCCGGGACTGAAGCTTTCTTT. Translation gives CASRPSGTEAFF.

V is TRBV5-1 and J is TRBJ2-4; 10 bases line up with TRBD1. CDR3 length: 14 residues. V trimming: 2 bases; J trimming: 5 bases; junction bases outside the gene matches: 1. Germline V gene sequence: CDR1 SGHRS, CDR2 YFSETQ. The DNA of the CDR3 is TGCGCCAGCAGCTTAGGGACAGGGGAAAACATTCAGTACTTC. Encoded protein: CASSLGTGENIQYF. Together with reference TRBV5-1 and TRBJ2-4, the CDR3 gives the full variable domain: KAGVTQTPRYLIKTRGQQVTLSCSPISGHRSVSWYQQTPGQGLQFLFEYFSETQRNKGNFPGRFSGRQFSNSRSEMNVSTLELGDSALYLCASSLGTGENIQYFGAGTRLSVL.

In its sample, this clone was seen a few times. The CDR3 DNA follows: TGTGCCAGCACCCGTACCGGGGAGCTGTTTTTT. Its protein product is CASTRTGELFF. The chain uses TRBV7-9 and TRBJ2-2; D ambiguous. Germline V lookup: CDR1 SEHNR, CDR2 FQNEAQ (reference sequence). V was shortened by 7 bases and J by 5 bases, with 5 bases between the two germline ends. The CDR3 totals 11 residues.

The chain employs TRBV15 and TRBJ2-1, with 13 bases fitting TRBD2. This CDR3 spans 16 amino acids. Germline V gene sequence: CDR1 LNHNV, CDR2 YYDKDF (reference sequence). V shed 4 bases and J 7 bases; nucleotides not matched to a gene: 7. CDR3 DNA: TGTGCCACCAGCATCCTAACGGGACTAGCGGGGAATGAGCAGTTCTTC. Its translation: CATSILTGLAGNEQFF.

V and J are TRBV28 and TRBJ1-1, with D unclear. The germline V and J ends were trimmed by 6 bases and 3 bases, with 11 bases remaining between them. Per the germline V gene, CDR1 is MDHEN and CDR2 is SYDVKM. CDR3 length: 13 amino acids. The CDR3 nucleotides are TGTGCCAGCAGGGCTTTGAGTTACACTGAAGCTTTCTTT. It codes for CASRALSYTEAFF.

The chain combines TRBV27 with TRBJ2-7, with 7 bases lining up with TRBD1. Looked up from germline, CDR1 is MNHEY and CDR2 is SMNVEV (reference sequence). The CDR3 runs 16 residues. J was trimmed by 1 base and V by 5 bases; bases with no gene match: 11. DNA for the CDR3: TGTGCCAGCAGTCTTAGACAGGGACGGCTATCCTACGAGCAGTACTTC. Translating it yields CASSLRQGRLSYEQYF.

The gene calls are TRBV29-1 and TRBJ2-1; TRBD2 is a possible D gene (6 bases). Germline V gene sequence: CDR1 SQVTM, CDR2 ANQGSEA. The V gene lost 2 bases and the J gene lost 5 bases, with 10 bases spanning the gap. The CDR3 is 13 residues long. The CDR3 nucleotides are TGCAGCGTTGAACGCGGGGCCAACAATGAGCAGTTCTTC. Translated, it gives CSVERGANNEQFF.

The rearrangement uses TRBV4-2 and TRBJ1-2; D possibly corresponds to TRBD1 (5 bases). From germline, CDR1 is LGHNA and CDR2 YNFKEQ. Deletions cut 4 bases from V and 2 bases from J, with 11 bases between. This CDR3 has 14 amino acids. The DNA of the CDR3 is TGTGCCAGCAGCCCCGGGACCACCAACTATGGCTACACCTTC. Translated, it gives CASSPGTTNYGYTF.

This clone was picked up a small number of times. Other nucleotide sequences in the sample specify the same CDR3. The chain couples TRBV27 to TRBJ1-2; possibly TRBD1 for D (6 bases). CDR3 size: 13 residues. V lost 2 bases, J lost 6 bases, and 10 bases lay in between. CDR1 is MNHEY and CDR2 is SMNVEV in the germline V gene (reference sequence). The CDR3 nucleotides are TGTGCCAGCAGTTTAGGGGCAGGGGATGGCTACACCTTC. This gives the protein CASSLGAGDGYTF.

The chain couples TRBV7-9 to TRBJ2-1; perhaps D is TRBD1 or TRBD2 (5 bases each). Germline-derived CDR1 and CDR2 are SEHNR and FQNEAQ (reference sequence). This CDR3 has 14 residues. Between the trimmed V and J ends, which lost 7 bases and 3 bases, there was a span of 13 bases. DNA for the CDR3: TGTGCCAGCACCCGGGGTGGGGGCTACAATGAGCAGTTCTTC. This gives the protein CASTRGGGYNEQFF.

This chain joins TRBV5-4 and TRBJ1-3, with D unclear. The V and J ends lost 7 bases and 2 bases respectively, with 4 bases between them. Germline V gene sequence: CDR1 SGHNT, CDR2 YYREEE (reference sequence). This CDR3 spans 11 amino acids. As DNA, the CDR3 is TGTGCCAGCCATGCTGGAAACACCATATATTTT. Translation: CASHAGNTIYF.

This sequence joins TRBV6-1 and TRBJ2-7; no clear D gene. Trimming removed 7 bases from V and 0 bases from J, with 7 bases in between. The CDR3 loop spans 12 amino acids. Germline CDR1 reads MNHNS; CDR2 reads SASEGT. The CDR3 sequence: CASTSDSYEQYF. The CDR3 nucleotides read TGTGCCAGCACTTCCGACTCCTACGAGCAGTACTTC.

For this clone: The same CDR3 also results from other DNA sequences found in this sample. This rearrangement joins TRBV7-8 to TRBJ2-3; D not resolved. The germline gives CDR1 SGHVS, CDR2 FQNEAQ. V was cut by 5 bases and J by 3 bases, with 6 bases left in between. There are 12 residues in the CDR3. The CDR3 protein is CASSLHTDTQYF. The DNA of the CDR3 is TGTGCCAGCAGCCTCCATACAGATACGCAGTATTTT.

V gene TRBV28 combines with J gene TRBJ1-1; D unclear. Germline CDR1 and CDR2: MDHEN and SYDVKM. The CDR3 loop spans 14 amino acids. Trimming removed 3 bases at V and 4 bases at J, with 12 bases between. This CDR3 is CASSFGYFGTEAFF. In DNA form, the CDR3 reads TGTGCCAGCAGTTTCGGGTATTTTGGCACTGAAGCTTTCTTT.

The chain has TRBV27 and TRBJ2-5; possible D gene TRBD1, 5 bases. This CDR3 has 15 amino acids. Germline loops: CDR1 MNHEY, CDR2 SMNVEV (reference sequence). V was trimmed by 0 bases and J by 3 bases, leaving 11 bases between them. CDR3 in amino acids: CASSLSWAGKETQYF. The CDR3, as DNA: TGTGCCAGCAGTTTATCGTGGGCAGGGAAAGAGACCCAGTACTTC.

This sequence joins TRBV15 and TRBJ2-5; D ambiguous. Trimming removed 6 bases at V and 4 bases at J, with 15 bases between. The length of the CDR3 is 14 residues. CDR1 and CDR2 (germline): LNHNV, YYDKDF (reference sequence). The CDR3 loop is CATRSSGDGETQYF. In nucleotides, the CDR3 is TGTGCCACCAGGTCCTCAGGCGACGGAGAGACCCAGTACTTC.

V gene TRBV11-2 combines with J gene TRBJ2-1, with 8 bases fitting TRBD2. The CDR3 is 15 amino acids. V lost 6 bases to trimming and J lost 7 bases; unmatched junction nucleotides: 11. The germline V gene encodes CDR1 SGHAT and CDR2 FQNNGV. Written as DNA, the CDR3 is TGTGCCAGCAGTTTGGCCGGGACTAGTTTGAATGAGCAGTTCTTC. It encodes CASSLAGTSLNEQFF.

This chain joins TRBV27 and TRBJ2-1; either TRBD1 or TRBD2 may supply D (5 bases each). With 5 bases removed from V and 6 bases from J, the gap between germline ends came to 20 bases. Germline CDR1 is MNHEY and CDR2 is SMNVEV (reference sequence). This CDR3 spans 16 amino acids. The CDR3 is CASSPRLGESGNEQFF. The CDR3 DNA reads as TGTGCCAGCAGTCCGAGGTTGGGGGAGTCAGGCAATGAGCAGTTCTTC.

The chain joins TRBV7-9 to TRBJ2-7; TRBD2 is a possible D gene (6 bases). Trimming shortened V by 4 bases and J by 6 bases, and 10 bases separated the two germline ends. The CDR3 extends over 12 amino acids. The germline V gene has CDR1 SEHNR and CDR2 FQNEAQ (reference sequence). The DNA for the CDR3 is TGTGCCAGCAGCTCATCCGGGAGCGAGCAGTACTTC. This translates into CASSSSGSEQYF.